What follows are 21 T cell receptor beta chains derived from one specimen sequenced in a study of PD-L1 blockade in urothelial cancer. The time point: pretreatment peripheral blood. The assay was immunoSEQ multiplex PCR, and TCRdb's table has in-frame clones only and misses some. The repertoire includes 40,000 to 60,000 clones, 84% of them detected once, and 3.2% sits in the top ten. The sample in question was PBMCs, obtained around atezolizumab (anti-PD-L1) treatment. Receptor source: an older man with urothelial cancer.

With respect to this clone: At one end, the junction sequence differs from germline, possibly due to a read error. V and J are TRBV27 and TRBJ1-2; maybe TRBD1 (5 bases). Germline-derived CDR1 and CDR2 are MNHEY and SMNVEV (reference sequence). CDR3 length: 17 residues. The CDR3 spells CASSPMDTLLWYGTQFF. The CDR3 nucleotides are TGTGCCAGCAGTCCAATGGACACACTCCTATGGTATGGTACCCAATTCTTC.

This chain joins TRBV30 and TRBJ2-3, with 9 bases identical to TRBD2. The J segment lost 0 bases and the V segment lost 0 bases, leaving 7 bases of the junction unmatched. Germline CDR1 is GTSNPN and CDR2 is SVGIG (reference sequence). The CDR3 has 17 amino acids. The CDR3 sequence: CAWSVRRLAGSTDTQYF. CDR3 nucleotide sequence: TGTGCCTGGAGTGTACGTCGGCTAGCGGGGAGCACAGATACGCAGTATTTT.

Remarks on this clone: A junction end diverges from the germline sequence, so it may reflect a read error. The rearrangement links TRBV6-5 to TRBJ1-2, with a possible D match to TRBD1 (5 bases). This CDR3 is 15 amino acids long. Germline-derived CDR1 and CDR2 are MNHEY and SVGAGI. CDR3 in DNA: TGTGCCAGCAGTTACTCCGGCAGGGAGGCTAATGGTTACACCTTC. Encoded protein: CASSYSGREANGYTF.

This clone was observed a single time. CDR3 protein: CASTPTSGIETQYF. CDR3 in DNA: TGTGCCAGCACCCCGACTAGCGGGATTGAGACCCAGTACTTC. The chain has TRBV5-5 and TRBJ2-5; the match to TRBD2 covers 11 bases. The trim removed 6 bases at V and 5 bases at J, leaving 6 bases unmatched. Germline V lookup: CDR1 SGHKS, CDR2 YYEKEE (reference sequence). The CDR3 length is 14 residues.

The CDR3 nucleotides are TGTGCCAGCAGTTACCGCCGGGACAGGAACTACGAGCAGTACTTC. This encodes CASSYRRDRNYEQYF. The chain recombines TRBV6-5 with TRBJ2-7, with 8 positions matching TRBD1. CDR1 and CDR2 (germline): MNHEY, SVGAGI. The CDR3 length is 15 residues. Losses at the gene ends were 2 bases for V and 3 bases for J; bases not matched to a gene: 6.

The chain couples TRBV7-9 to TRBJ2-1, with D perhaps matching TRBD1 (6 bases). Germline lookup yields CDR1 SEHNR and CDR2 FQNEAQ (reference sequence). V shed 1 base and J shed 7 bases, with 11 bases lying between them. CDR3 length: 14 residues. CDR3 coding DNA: TGTGCCAGCAGCTTAGAGGGGGTCGGTAATGAGCAGTTCTTC. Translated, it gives CASSLEGVGNEQFF.

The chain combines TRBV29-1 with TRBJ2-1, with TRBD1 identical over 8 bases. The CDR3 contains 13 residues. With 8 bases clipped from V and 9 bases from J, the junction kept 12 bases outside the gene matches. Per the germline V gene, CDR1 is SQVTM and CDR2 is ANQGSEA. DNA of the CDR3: TGCAGCCTCCGGGACAGGCCCGATCGTGAGCAGTTCTTC. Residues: CSLRDRPDREQFF.

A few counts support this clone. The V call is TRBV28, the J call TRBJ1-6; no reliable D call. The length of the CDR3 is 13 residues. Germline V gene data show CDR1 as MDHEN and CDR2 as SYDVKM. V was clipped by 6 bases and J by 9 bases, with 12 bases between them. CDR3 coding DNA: TGTGCCAGCAGGTCGGATGAGGGTTCACCCCTCCACTTT. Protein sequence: CASRSDEGSPLHF.

The CDR3 is CASSLRGGIMNTEAFF. The CDR3 DNA is TGTGCCAGCAGCTTAAGGGGGGGAATAATGAACACTGAAGCTTTCTTT. V usage is TRBV11-1 and J usage is TRBJ1-1; D is perhaps TRBD1 (6 bases). Germline assignment: CDR1 SGHAT and CDR2 FQDESV (reference sequence). The CDR3 runs 16 residues. V was trimmed by 2 bases and J by 0 bases, leaving 13 bases between them.

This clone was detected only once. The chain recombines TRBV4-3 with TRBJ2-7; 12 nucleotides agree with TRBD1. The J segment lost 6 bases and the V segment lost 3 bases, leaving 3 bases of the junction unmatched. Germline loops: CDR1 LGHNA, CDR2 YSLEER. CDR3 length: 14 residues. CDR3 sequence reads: CASSQGQGALEQYF. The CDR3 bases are TGCGCCAGCAGCCAGGGACAGGGGGCCCTCGAGCAGTACTTC.

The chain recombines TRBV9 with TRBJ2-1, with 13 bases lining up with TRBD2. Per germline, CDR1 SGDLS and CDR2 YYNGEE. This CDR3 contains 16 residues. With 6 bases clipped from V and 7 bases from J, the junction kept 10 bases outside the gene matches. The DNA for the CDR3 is TGTGCCAGCAACTTTCAGGGACTAGCGGGACCAAATGAGCAGTTCTTC. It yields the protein CASNFQGLAGPNEQFF. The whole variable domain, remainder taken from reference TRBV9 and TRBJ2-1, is DSGVTQTPKHLITATGQRVTLRCSPRSGDLSVYWYQQSLDQGLQFLIQYYNGEERAKGNILERFSAQQFPDLHSELNLSSLELGDSALYFCASNFQGLAGPNEQFFGPGTRLTVL.

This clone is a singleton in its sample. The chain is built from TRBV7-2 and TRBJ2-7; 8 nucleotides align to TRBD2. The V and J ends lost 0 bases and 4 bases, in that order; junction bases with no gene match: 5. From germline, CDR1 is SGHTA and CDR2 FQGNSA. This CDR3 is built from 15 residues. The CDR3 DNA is TGTGCCAGCAGCTTAGCAGCGGGGGCCTTATACGAGCAGTACTTC. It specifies CASSLAAGALYEQYF.

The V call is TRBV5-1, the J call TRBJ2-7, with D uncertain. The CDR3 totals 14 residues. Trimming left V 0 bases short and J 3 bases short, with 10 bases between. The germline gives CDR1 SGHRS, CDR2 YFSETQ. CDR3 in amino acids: CASSLAPENYEQYF. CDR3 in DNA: TGCGCCAGCAGCTTGGCCCCGGAGAACTACGAGCAGTACTTC.

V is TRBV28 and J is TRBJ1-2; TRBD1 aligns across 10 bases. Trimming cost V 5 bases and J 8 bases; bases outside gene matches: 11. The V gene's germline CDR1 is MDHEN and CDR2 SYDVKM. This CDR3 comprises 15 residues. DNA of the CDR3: TGTGCCAGCAGTCTAACCTTCTCGGGACAGGGGGGCTACACCTTC. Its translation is CASSLTFSGQGGYTF.

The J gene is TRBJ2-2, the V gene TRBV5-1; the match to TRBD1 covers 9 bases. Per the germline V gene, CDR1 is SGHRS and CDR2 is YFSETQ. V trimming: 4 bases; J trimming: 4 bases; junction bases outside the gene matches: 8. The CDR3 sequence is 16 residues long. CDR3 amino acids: CASSPKQGALTGELFF. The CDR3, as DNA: TGCGCCAGCAGCCCCAAACAGGGGGCGCTCACCGGGGAGCTGTTTTTT.

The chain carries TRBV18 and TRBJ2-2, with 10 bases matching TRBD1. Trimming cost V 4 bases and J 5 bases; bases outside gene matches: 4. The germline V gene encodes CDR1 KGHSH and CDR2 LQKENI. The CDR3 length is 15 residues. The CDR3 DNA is TGTGCCAGCTCACGGGGACAGGGGCAAACCGGGGAGCTGTTTTTT. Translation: CASSRGQGQTGELFF.

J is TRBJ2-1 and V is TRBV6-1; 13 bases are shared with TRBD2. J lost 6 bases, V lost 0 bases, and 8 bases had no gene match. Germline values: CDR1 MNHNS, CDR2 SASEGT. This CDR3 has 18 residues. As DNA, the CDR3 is TGTGCCAGCAGTGAAGCGCGGACTAGCGGGAGAGCTCGCAATGAGCAGTTCTTC. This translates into CASSEARTSGRARNEQFF.

The CDR3 region is CASSMTKEAFF. The CDR3 nucleotides read TGTGCCAGTAGTATGACAAAGGAAGCTTTCTTT. The V call is TRBV19, the J call TRBJ1-1; D unclear. This CDR3 has 11 amino acids. V dropped 3 bases and J dropped 8 bases, with 7 bases sitting between them. CDR1 LNHDA and CDR2 SQIVND come from the germline V gene (reference sequence). Together with reference TRBV19 and TRBJ1-1, the CDR3 gives the full variable domain: DGGITQSPKYLFRKEGQNVTLSCEQNLNHDAMYWYRQDPGQGLRLIYYSQIVNDFQKGDIAEGYSVSREKKESFPLTVTSAQKNPTAFYLCASSMTKEAFFGQGTRLTVV.

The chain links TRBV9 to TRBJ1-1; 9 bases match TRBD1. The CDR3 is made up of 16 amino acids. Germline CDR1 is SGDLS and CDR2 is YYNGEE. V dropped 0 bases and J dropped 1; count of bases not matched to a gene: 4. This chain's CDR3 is CASSVDRGRENTEAFF. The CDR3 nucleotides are TGTGCCAGCAGCGTAGACAGGGGGCGTGAGAACACTGAAGCTTTCTTT. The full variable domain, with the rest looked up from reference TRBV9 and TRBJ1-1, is DSGVTQTPKHLITATGQRVTLRCSPRSGDLSVYWYQQSLDQGLQFLIQYYNGEERAKGNILERFSAQQFPDLHSELNLSSLELGDSALYFCASSVDRGRENTEAFFGQGTRLTVV.

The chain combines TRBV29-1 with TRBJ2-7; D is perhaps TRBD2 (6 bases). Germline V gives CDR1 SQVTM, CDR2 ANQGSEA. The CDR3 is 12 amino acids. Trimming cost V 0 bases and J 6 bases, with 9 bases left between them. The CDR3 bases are TGCAGCGTTGAAGATGCGGGGCCCGAGCAGTACTTC. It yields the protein CSVEDAGPEQYF.

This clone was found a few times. The CDR3 region is CASSLQGKQFF. The CDR3 bases are TGCGCCAGCAGCCTACAGGGAAAGCAGTTCTTC. The chain has TRBV4-1 and TRBJ2-1; TRBD1 is a possible D gene (6 bases). Germline V gene lookup returns CDR1 MGHRA and CDR2 YSYEKL. Trimming left V 4 bases short and J 11 bases short, with 9 bases between. The CDR3 contains 11 residues.